The 15 T cell receptor beta chains in this list originate from one sample, sequenced in a study of blood T cell repertoires in COVID-19. Generated by immunoSEQ multiplex PCR, the TCRdb table keeps only in-frame clones and is missing some. The sample has approximately 230,000 clones; 70% to 90% are singletons. Sequenced sample: PBMCs or T cells enriched from blood (not recorded which). The receptors originated from a man aged 35-49 years who had recovered from COVID-19.

The rearrangement joins TRBV21-1 to TRBJ2-1; whether TRBD1, the table's D call, matches the DNA was not checked. TRBV21-1 is a pseudogene locus. The CDR3 consists of 13 residues. The CDR3 region has the DNA TGTGCCGGGAAAACAGGGGGTGACAATGAGCAGTTCTTC. This translates into CAGKTGGDNEQFF.

The rearrangement joins TRBV7-8 to TRBJ1-1; 7 bases align to TRBD1. The junction had 6 bases not matched to a gene; V was cut back by 1 base and J by 1 base. Germline CDR1 reads SGHVS; CDR2 reads FQNEAQ. The CDR3 runs to 16 residues. The CDR3 is CASSLGGKGANTEAFF. The CDR3 nucleotides read TGTGCCAGCAGCTTAGGAGGGAAGGGGGCGAACACTGAAGCTTTCTTT.

V and J are TRBV24-1 and TRBJ1-1; tentative D call: TRBD1 (5 bases). Looked up from germline, CDR1 is KGHDR and CDR2 is SFDVKD. The CDR3 has 12 amino acids. The V end lost 10 bases, the J end lost 8 bases, and 16 bases lay between the germline ends. CDR3 in DNA: TGTGCCACGAGAACGCAGGGTGCGGAAGCTTTCTTT. Its protein is CATRTQGAEAFF.

The J gene is TRBJ1-2, the V gene TRBV7-8; D not resolved. The germline CDR1 and CDR2 sequences are SGHVS and FQNEAQ. The CDR3 spans 16 residues. V was clipped by 1 base and J by 6 bases, with 18 bases between them. The CDR3 DNA is TGTGCCAGCAGCTTAGGTCGCGGGCCGCCCTTGGATGGCTACACCTTC. Encoded protein: CASSLGRGPPLDGYTF. The full variable domain, in which reference TRBV7-8 and TRBJ1-2 provide the parts outside the CDR3, is GAGVSQSPRYKVAKRGQDVALRCDPISGHVSLFWYQQALGQGPEFLTYFQNEAQLDKSGLPSDRFFAERPEGSVSTLKIQRTQQEDSAVYLCASSLGRGPPLDGYTFGSGTRLTVV.

This clone occurred a few times. V gene TRBV5-6 combines with J gene TRBJ2-7, with 9 bases that match TRBD2. The CDR3 sequence is 14 residues long. Trimming took 0 bases from V and 6 from J; bases not matched to a gene: 4. CDR1 is SGHDT, CDR2 YYEEEE, per germline. This CDR3 is CASSLASGTSEQYF. CDR3 DNA sequence: TGTGCCAGCAGCTTGGCTAGCGGGACATCCGAGCAGTACTTC.

J is TRBJ2-7 and V is TRBV6-6; a possible D gene is TRBD1 (6 bases). The CDR3 spans 13 residues. The germline CDR1 and CDR2 sequences are MNHNY and SVGAGI (reference sequence). The ends were cut back, 0 bases at V and 5 bases at J, with 8 bases in the middle. The CDR3 sequence: CASSYSRDNEQYF. CDR3 coding DNA: TGTGCCAGCAGTTACTCCAGGGACAACGAGCAGTACTTC.

The chain has TRBV25-1 and TRBJ1-4, with D unresolved. V was cut by 1 base and J by 10 bases, with 16 bases left in between. The CDR3 covers 15 residues. Germline assignment: CDR1 MGHDK and CDR2 SYGVNS. The CDR3 spells CASSESGSLLRKLFF. The CDR3 nucleotides are TGTGCCAGCAGTGAATCAGGCAGCCTCTTGCGAAAACTGTTTTTT.

This clone was observed a single time. The chain is built from TRBV27 and TRBJ2-5; maybe TRBD1 (5 bases). This CDR3 is 13 amino acids long. From germline, CDR1 is MNHEY and CDR2 SMNVEV (reference sequence). Trimming removed 6 bases at V and 0 bases at J, with 8 bases between. CDR3 DNA: TGTGCCAGCAGCCAGGGTTACCAAGAGACCCAGTACTTC. This encodes CASSQGYQETQYF.

This chain joins TRBV28 and TRBJ1-1; a possible D gene is TRBD1 (5 bases). The germline V and J ends were trimmed by 6 bases and 12 bases, with 17 bases remaining between them. Germline V gives CDR1 MDHEN, CDR2 SYDVKM. The CDR3 sequence is 12 residues long. The CDR3 loop reads CASSRLGTGSFF. The CDR3 bases are TGTGCCAGCAGCAGACTAGGGACTGGGTCTTTCTTT.

In its sample, this clone was seen once. Additional DNA sequences in this sample encode the identical CDR3. The V and J genes are TRBV7-3 and TRBJ2-2; TRBD1 matches at 7 bases. CDR1 and CDR2 from the germline V gene are SGHTA and FQGTGA. V lost 3 bases to trimming and J lost 3 bases; unmatched junction nucleotides: 1. The CDR3 loop spans 14 amino acids. The DNA of the CDR3 is TGTGCCAGCAGCTTGCAGGGGGACACCGGGGAGCTGTTTTTT. Protein product: CASSLQGDTGELFF. Drawing the rest from reference TRBV7-3 and TRBJ2-2, the complete variable domain is GAGVSQTPSNKVTEKGKYVELRCDPISGHTALYWYRQSLGQGPEFLIYFQGTGAADDSGLPNDRFFAVRPEGSVSTLKIQRTERGDSAVYLCASSLQGDTGELFFGEGSRLTVL.

The chain has TRBV2 and TRBJ2-5, with TRBD1 matching 7 bases. CDR1 SNHLY and CDR2 FYNNEI come from the germline V gene. J lost 5 bases, V lost 5 bases, and 11 bases had no gene match. This CDR3 comprises 15 residues. CDR3 protein: CASSPNTGTAETQYF. CDR3 bases: TGTGCCAGCAGTCCGAACACCGGGACAGCCGAGACCCAGTACTTC. Combining the CDR3 with reference TRBV2 and TRBJ2-5 gives the whole variable domain EPEVTQTPSHQVTQMGQEVILRCVPISNHLYFYWYRQILGQKVEFLVSFYNNEISEKSEIFDDQFSVERPDGSNFTLKIRSTKLEDSAMYFCASSPNTGTAETQYFGPGTRLLVL.

Here the CDR3 reads CASSAGRVLTKRYGTDTQYF. The CDR3, as DNA: TGTGCCAGCAGCGCAGGGAGGGTACTAACGAAACGTTATGGCACAGATACGCAGTATTTT. The chain combines TRBV9 with TRBJ2-3, with 7 positions matching TRBD2. This CDR3 spans 20 amino acids. CDR1 and CDR2 from the germline V gene are SGDLS and YYNGEE. Trimming cost V 3 bases and J 1 base; bases outside gene matches: 20.

This clone has a single count. This chain links TRBV27 with TRBJ2-3, with a possible D match to TRBD2 (6 bases). The V and J ends lost 5 bases and 8 bases respectively, with 8 bases between them. This CDR3 has 11 residues. Germline CDR1 reads MNHEY; CDR2 reads SMNVEV (reference sequence). CDR3 residues: CASSLGGTQYF. The CDR3 DNA reads as TGTGCCAGCAGTCTGGGGGGTACGCAGTATTTT.

The V gene is TRBV10-1, the J gene TRBJ2-7, with D possibly TRBD1 on 6 matching bases. Between the trimmed V and J ends, which lost 2 bases and 2 bases, there was a span of 13 bases. Germline values: CDR1 WNHNN, CDR2 SYGVQD (reference sequence). The CDR3 totals 15 residues. The CDR3 DNA sequence: TGCGCCAGCAGTGAGGAGACGACAGGAACCTACGAGCAGTACTTC. This translates into CASSEETTGTYEQYF.

The genes are TRBV28 and TRBJ1-5; D is undetermined. Germline values: CDR1 MDHEN, CDR2 SYDVKM. The V and J ends lost 6 bases and 0 bases respectively, with 15 bases between them. The CDR3 spans 16 residues. CDR3: CASSPEGPYSNQPQHF. The CDR3 DNA follows: TGTGCCAGCAGCCCGGAGGGTCCGTATAGCAATCAGCCCCAGCATTTT.